Following are 8 T cell receptor beta chains from one sample sequenced in a study of cytomegalovirus exposure and HLA in healthy donors. The PCR employed 60 Vbeta primers together with 13 Jbeta primers. Generated by immunoSEQ multiplex PCR, the TCRdb table keeps only in-frame clones and is missing some. The sample lists approximately 150,000 clones; around four fifths were seen once. Sequencing was performed on PBMCs. These receptors all stem from a male donor in good health and CMV-seropositive.

A few counts support this clone. This sequence joins TRBV4-3 and TRBJ2-3; TRBD2 aligns across 9 bases. The junction had 17 bases not matched to a gene; V was cut back by 2 bases and J by 2 bases. This CDR3 comprises 20 residues. Germline V gene lookup returns CDR1 LGHNA and CDR2 YSLEER. DNA for the CDR3: TGCGCCAGCAGCCAACGCGCCCGGAGGCGAGCGGGGGGATTCACAGATACGCAGTATTTT. Amino acids: CASSQRARRRAGGFTDTQYF.

Turning to this clone: At the DNA level, this CDR3 is encoded by other sequences in the same sample as well. This chain uses TRBV29-1 with TRBJ2-7, with D possibly TRBD1 on 6 matching bases. Germline lookup yields CDR1 SQVTM and CDR2 ANQGSEA. With 4 bases removed from V and 3 bases from J, the gap between germline ends came to 7 bases. The CDR3 is made up of 11 amino acids. CDR3 coding DNA: TGCAGCGTTGCGGACAGCTACGAGCAGTACTTC. This sequence encodes CSVADSYEQYF.

This chain uses TRBV5-4 with TRBJ1-2; D is uncertain. The V end lost 1 base, the J end lost 4 bases, and 8 bases lay between the germline ends. This CDR3 is 13 amino acids long. The germline gives CDR1 SGHNT, CDR2 YYREEE (reference sequence). The CDR3 DNA follows: TGTGCCAGCAGCTTGACGGGGATCTATGGCTACACCTTC. It encodes CASSLTGIYGYTF.

V and J are TRBV6-5 and TRBJ1-2, with D perhaps TRBD1 (6 bases). V shed 8 bases and J shed 8 bases, with 18 bases lying between them. CDR3 length: 13 amino acids. Germline V gene sequence: CDR1 MNHEY, CDR2 SVGAGI. CDR3 coding DNA: TGTGCCAGCGGGCCATTACAGGGATCCGGCTACACCTTC. Translation gives CASGPLQGSGYTF.

This clone appeared a single time. The J gene is TRBJ2-3, the V gene TRBV13, with 8 bases fitting TRBD1. The length of the CDR3 is 15 residues. Looked up from germline, CDR1 is PRHDT and CDR2 is FYEKMQ (reference sequence). V lost 6 bases, J lost 3 bases, and 8 bases stayed unmatched. The DNA for the CDR3 is TGTGCCAGCAGTCCCGGACAGGGTGAAACAGATACGCAGTATTTT. As protein: CASSPGQGETDTQYF. Looking up the rest from reference TRBV13 and TRBJ2-3 gives the full variable domain: AAGVIQSPRHLIKEKRETATLKCYPIPRHDTVYWYQQGPGQDPQFLISFYEKMQSDKGSIPDRFSAQQFSDYHSELNMSSLELGDSALYFCASSPGQGETDTQYFGPGTRLTVL.

V gene TRBV10-2 combines with J gene TRBJ2-7; tentatively, D is TRBD2 (5 bases). The CDR3 spans 15 residues. CDR1 and CDR2 (germline): WSHSY, SAAADI. V lost 4 bases and J lost 3, with 16 bases in between. The CDR3 region has the DNA TGCGCCAGCAGTGTTTTCGGAGGTGATTACTACGAGCAGTACTTC. Translating gives CASSVFGGDYYEQYF.

This clone has just one count. V usage is TRBV6-5 and J usage is TRBJ1-2, with a tentative D call TRBD1 (6 bases). Germline values: CDR1 MNHEY, CDR2 SVGAGI. The V gene lost 6 bases and the J gene lost 3 bases, with 14 bases spanning the gap. The length of the CDR3 is 14 residues. The CDR3, as DNA: TGTGCCAGCAGCCTGGGGGGGCCCTACTATGGCTACACCTTC. This translates into CASSLGGPYYGYTF.

V gene TRBV28 combines with J gene TRBJ1-4; 8 nucleotides match TRBD1. This CDR3 spans 12 amino acids. The germline gives CDR1 MDHEN, CDR2 SYDVKM. The V segment lost 5 bases and the J segment 8 bases; nucleotides outside the gene matches: 1. The DNA of the CDR3 is TGTGCCAGCAGTGACAGGGGCGAAAAACTGTTTTTT. It is translated as CASSDRGEKLFF.